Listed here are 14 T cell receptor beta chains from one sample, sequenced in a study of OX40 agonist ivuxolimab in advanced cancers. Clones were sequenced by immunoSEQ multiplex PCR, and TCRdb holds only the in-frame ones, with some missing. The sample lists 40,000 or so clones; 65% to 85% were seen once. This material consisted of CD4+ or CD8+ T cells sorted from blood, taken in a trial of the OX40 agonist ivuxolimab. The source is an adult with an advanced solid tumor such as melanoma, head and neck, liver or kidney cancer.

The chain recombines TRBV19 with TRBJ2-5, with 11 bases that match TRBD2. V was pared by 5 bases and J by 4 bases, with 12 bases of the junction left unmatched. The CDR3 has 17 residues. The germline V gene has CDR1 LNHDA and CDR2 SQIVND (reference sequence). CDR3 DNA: TGTGCCAGTAGTCCCCTATTACTAGCGGGAGCATCAGAGACCCAGTACTTC. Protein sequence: CASSPLLLAGASETQYF.

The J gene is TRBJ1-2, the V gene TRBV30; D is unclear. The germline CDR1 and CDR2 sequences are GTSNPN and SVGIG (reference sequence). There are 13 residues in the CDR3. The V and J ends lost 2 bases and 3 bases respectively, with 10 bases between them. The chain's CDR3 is CAWSSARYYGYTF. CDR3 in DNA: TGTGCCTGGAGTTCTGCCCGGTACTATGGCTACACCTTC. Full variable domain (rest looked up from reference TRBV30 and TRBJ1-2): SQTIHQWPATLVQPVGSPLSLECTVEGTSNPNLYWYRQAAGRGLQLLFYSVGIGQISSEVPQNLSASRPQDRQFILSSKKLLLSDSGFYLCAWSSARYYGYTFGSGTRLTVV.

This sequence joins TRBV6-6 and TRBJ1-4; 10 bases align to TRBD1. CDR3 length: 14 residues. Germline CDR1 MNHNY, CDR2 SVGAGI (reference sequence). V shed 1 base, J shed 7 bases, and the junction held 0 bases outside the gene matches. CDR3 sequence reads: CASSYWTGGEKLFF. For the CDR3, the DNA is TGTGCCAGCAGTTACTGGACAGGGGGTGAAAAACTGTTTTTT.

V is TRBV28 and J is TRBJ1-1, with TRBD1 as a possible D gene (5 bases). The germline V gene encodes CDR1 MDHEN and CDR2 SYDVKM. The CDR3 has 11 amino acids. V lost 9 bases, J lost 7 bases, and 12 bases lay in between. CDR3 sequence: CARGGGFEAFF. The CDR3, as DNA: TGTGCCAGGGGTGGGGGTTTTGAAGCTTTCTTT.

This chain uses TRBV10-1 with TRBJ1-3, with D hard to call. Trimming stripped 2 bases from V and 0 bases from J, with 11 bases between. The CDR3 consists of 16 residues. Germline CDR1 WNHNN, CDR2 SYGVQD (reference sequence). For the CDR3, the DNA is TGCGCCAGCAGTGAGCGGGTAGTCAGCTCTGGAAACACCATATATTTT. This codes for CASSERVVSSGNTIYF.

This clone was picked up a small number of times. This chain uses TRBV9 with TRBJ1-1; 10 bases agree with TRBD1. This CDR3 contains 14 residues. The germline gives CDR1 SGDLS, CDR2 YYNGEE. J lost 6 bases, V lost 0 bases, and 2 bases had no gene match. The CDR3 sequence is CASSVVTGGSEAFF. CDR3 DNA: TGTGCCAGCAGCGTAGTGACAGGGGGCTCTGAAGCTTTCTTT.

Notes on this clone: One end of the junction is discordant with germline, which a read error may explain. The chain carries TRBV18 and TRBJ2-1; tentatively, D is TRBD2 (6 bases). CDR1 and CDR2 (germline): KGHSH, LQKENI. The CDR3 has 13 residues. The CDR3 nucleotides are TGTGCCAGCCCACCAGCGGGCTACAATGAGCAGTTCTTC. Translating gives CASPPAGYNEQFF.

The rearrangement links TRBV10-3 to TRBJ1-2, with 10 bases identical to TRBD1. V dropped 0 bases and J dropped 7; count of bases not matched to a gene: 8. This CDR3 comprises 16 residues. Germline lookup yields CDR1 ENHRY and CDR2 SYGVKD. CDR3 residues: CAISESSTGGGGGYTF. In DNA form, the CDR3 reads TGTGCCATCAGTGAGTCGTCGACAGGGGGCGGAGGTGGCTACACCTTC.

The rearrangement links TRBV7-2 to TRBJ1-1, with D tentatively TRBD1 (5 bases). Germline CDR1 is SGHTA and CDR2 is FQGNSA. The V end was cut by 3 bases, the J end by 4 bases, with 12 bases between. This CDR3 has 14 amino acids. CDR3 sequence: CASSLTGTSTEAFF. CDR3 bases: TGTGCCAGCAGCTTGACGGGGACCTCCACTGAAGCTTTCTTT.

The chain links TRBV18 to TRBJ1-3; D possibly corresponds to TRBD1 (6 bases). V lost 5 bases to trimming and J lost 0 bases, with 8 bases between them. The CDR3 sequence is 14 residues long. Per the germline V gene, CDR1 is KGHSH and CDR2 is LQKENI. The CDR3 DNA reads TGTGCCAGCTCAGGGGGCATCTCTGGAAACACCATATATTTT. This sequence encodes CASSGGISGNTIYF.

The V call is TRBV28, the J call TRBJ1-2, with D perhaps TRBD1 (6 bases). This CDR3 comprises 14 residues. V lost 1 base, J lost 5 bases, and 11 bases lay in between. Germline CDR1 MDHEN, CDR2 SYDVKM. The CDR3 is CASSLSAGEYGYTF. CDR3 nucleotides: TGTGCCAGCAGTTTATCAGCAGGGGAGTATGGCTACACCTTC.

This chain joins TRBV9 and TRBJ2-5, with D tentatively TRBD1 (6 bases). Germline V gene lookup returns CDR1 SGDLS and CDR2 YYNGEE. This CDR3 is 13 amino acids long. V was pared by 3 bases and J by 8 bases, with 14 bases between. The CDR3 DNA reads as TGTGCCAGCAGCGCCCTGGACAGCATCACCCAGTACTTC. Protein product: CASSALDSITQYF. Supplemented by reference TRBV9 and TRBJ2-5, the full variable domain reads DSGVTQTPKHLITATGQRVTLRCSPRSGDLSVYWYQQSLDQGLQFLIQYYNGEERAKGNILERFSAQQFPDLHSELNLSSLELGDSALYFCASSALDSITQYFGPGTRLLVL.

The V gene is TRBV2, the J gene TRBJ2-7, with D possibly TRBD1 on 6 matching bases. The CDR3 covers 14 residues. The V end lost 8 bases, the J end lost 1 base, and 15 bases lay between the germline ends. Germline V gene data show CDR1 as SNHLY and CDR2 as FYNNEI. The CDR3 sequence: CASQRQDPSYEQYF. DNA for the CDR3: TGTGCCAGCCAACGACAGGACCCTTCCTACGAGCAGTACTTC.

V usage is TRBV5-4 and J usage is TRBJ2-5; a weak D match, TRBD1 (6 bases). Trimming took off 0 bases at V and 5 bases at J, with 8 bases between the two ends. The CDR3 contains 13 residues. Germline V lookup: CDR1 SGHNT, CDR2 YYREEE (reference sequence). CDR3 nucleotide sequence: TGTGCCAGCAGCTTGGAGACAGGCGAGACCCAGTACTTC. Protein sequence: CASSLETGETQYF.